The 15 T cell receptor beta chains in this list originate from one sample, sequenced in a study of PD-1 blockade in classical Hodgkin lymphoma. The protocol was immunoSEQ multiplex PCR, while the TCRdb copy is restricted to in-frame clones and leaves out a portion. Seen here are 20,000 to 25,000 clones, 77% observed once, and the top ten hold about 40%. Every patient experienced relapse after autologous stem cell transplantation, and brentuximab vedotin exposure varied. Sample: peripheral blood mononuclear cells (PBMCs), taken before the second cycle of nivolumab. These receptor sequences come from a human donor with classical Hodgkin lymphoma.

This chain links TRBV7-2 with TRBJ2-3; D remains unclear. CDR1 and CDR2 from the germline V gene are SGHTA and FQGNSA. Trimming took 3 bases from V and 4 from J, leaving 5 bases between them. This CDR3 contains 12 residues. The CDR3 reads CASSFSADTQYF. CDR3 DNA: TGTGCCAGCAGCTTCTCTGCAGATACGCAGTATTTT.

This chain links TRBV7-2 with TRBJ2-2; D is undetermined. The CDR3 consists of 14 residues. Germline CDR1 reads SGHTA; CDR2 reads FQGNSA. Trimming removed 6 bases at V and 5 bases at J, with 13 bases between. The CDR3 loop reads CASRQLGRTGELFF. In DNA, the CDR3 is TGTGCCAGCAGACAACTCGGGCGGACCGGGGAGCTGTTTTTT.

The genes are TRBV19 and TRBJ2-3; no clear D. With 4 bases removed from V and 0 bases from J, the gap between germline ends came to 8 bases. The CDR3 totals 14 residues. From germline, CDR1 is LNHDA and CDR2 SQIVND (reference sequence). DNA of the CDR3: TGTGCCAGTAGTACGGTATTTAGCACAGATACGCAGTATTTT. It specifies CASSTVFSTDTQYF.

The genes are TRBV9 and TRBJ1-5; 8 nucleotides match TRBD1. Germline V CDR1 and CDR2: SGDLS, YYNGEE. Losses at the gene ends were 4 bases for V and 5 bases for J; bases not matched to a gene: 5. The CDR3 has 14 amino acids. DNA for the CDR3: TGTGCCAGCAGCTCGGACAGGGCCGATCAGCCCCAGCATTTT. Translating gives CASSSDRADQPQHF. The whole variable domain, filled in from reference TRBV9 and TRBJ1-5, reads DSGVTQTPKHLITATGQRVTLRCSPRSGDLSVYWYQQSLDQGLQFLIQYYNGEERAKGNILERFSAQQFPDLHSELNLSSLELGDSALYFCASSSDRADQPQHFGDGTRLSIL.

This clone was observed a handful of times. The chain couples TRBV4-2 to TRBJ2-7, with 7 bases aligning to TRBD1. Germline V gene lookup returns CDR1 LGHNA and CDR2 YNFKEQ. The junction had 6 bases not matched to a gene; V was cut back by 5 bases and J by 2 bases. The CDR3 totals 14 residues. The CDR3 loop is CASSTRDSTYEQYF. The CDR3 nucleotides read TGTGCCAGCAGCACCCGGGACAGCACCTACGAGCAGTACTTC.

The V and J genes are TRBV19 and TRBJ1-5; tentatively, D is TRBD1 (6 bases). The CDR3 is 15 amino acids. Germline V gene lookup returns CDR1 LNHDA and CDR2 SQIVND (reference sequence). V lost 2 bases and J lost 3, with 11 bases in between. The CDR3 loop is CASSITGHLNQPQHF. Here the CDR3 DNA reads TGTGCCAGTAGTATAACGGGACACCTCAATCAGCCCCAGCATTTT.

Here the CDR3 reads CASSAGKTTNEKLFF. The CDR3 DNA sequence: TGTGCCAGCAGCGCCGGGAAGACAACTAATGAAAAACTGTTTTTT. The chain recombines TRBV9 with TRBJ1-4; D ambiguous. In germline, CDR1 is SGDLS, CDR2 YYNGEE. This CDR3 comprises 15 residues. V lost 3 bases and J lost 0, with 9 bases in between.

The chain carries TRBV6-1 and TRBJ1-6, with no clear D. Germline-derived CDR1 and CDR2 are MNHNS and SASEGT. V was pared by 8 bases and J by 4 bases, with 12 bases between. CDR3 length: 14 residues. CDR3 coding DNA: TGTGCCAGCGCAACAGAGTTTTATAATTCACCCCTCCACTTT. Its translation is CASATEFYNSPLHF.

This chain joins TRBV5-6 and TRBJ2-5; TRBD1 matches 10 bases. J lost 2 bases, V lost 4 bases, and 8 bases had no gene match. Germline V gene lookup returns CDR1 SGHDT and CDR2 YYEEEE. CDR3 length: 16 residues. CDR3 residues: CASSPPGTGVQETQYF. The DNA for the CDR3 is TGTGCCAGCAGCCCTCCCGGGACAGGGGTACAAGAGACCCAGTACTTC.

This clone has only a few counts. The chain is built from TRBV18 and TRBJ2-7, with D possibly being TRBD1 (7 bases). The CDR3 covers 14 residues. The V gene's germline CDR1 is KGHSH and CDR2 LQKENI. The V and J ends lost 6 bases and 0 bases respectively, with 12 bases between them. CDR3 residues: CASSQGGSSYEQYF. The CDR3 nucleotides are TGTGCCAGCTCCCAGGGGGGCTCCTCCTACGAGCAGTACTTC.

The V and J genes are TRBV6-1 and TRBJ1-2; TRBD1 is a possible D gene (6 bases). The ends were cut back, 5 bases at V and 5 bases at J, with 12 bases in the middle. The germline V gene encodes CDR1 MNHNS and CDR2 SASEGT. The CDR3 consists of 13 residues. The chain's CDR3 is CASSLGGHYGYTF. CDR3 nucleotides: TGTGCCAGCAGTTTAGGGGGGCATTATGGCTACACCTTC.

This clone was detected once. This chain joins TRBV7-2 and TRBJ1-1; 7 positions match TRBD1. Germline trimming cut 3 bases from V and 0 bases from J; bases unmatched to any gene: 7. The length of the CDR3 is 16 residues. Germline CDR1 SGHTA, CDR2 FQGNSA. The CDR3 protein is CASSFRQGLMNTEAFF. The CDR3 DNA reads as TGTGCCAGCAGCTTCCGACAGGGACTCATGAACACTGAAGCTTTCTTT.

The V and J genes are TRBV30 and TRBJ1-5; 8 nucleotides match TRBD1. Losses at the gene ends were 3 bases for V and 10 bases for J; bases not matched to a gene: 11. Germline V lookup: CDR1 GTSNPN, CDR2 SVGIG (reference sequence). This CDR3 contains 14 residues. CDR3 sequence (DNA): TGTGCCTGGAGCTATGGACAGGGTAGTGATCCCCAGCATTTT. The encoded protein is CAWSYGQGSDPQHF.

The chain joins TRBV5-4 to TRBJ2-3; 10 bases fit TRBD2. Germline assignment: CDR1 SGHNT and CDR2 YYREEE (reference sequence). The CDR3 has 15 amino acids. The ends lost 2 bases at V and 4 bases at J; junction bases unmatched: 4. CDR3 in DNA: TGTGCCAGCAGCTTAGGGACTAGCGACCCAGATACGCAGTATTTT. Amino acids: CASSLGTSDPDTQYF. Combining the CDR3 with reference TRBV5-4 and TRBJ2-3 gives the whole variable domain ETGVTQSPTHLIKTRGQQVTLRCSSQSGHNTVSWYQQALGQGPQFIFQYYREEENGRGNFPPRFSGLQFPNYSSELNVNALELDDSALYLCASSLGTSDPDTQYFGPGTRLTVL.

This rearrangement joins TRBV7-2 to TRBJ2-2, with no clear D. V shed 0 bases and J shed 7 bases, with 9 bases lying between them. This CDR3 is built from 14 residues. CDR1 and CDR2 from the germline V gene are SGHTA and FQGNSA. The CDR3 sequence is CASSLAPYGGELFF. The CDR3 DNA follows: TGTGCCAGCAGCTTAGCGCCATATGGCGGGGAGCTGTTTTTT.